The sample holds many counts of the clone carrying this TCR beta chain. Its antigen remains unknown. This specimen comes from a study of identical twins. TCRdb used MiXCR to reprocess the 5' RACE reads, holding one entry per CDR3 protein. The sample carries approximately 230,000 distinct CDR3 sequences, over 5% recorded once. Per the germline V gene, CDR1 is DFQATT and CDR2 is SNEGSKA (reference sequence). This CDR3 has 13 residues. Trimming at V came to 5 bases and at J to 3 bases, leaving 2 bases not matched to a gene. Study-wide results and limits: The conclusions drew on cross-sectional statistical analysis instead of tracking the same donors.

This sample also appeared in a second study, on T cells expressing NK-cell markers. That work adds: Top CD8+ clonotypes included the dominant CD3+CD56+NKG2C+ clonotypes in several donors.

V is TRBV20-1 and J is TRBJ2-7, with 12 bases fitting TRBD2. What was sequenced was CD8+ T cells sorted from blood. The receptor was isolated from a woman under 30 in good health. The CDR3 region is CSASTSGGYEQYF. In DNA form, the CDR3 reads TGCAGTGCTTCGACTAGCGGGGGCTACGAGCAGTACTTC.